Shown below are 14 T cell receptor beta chains from a single sample sequenced in a study of T cell repertoires in aging, cancer and after chemotherapy. Peripheral blood genomic DNA, not sorted cells or RNA, was the template. A mixed TRB-A/B primer pool amplified rearranged TRB by multiplex touch-down PCR. TCRdb ran MiXCR on the multiplex PCR reads and lists one entry per CDR3 protein. The sample consists of approximately 13,000 distinct CDR3 sequences, 20% to 30% of them appearing once. Input material: blood. These receptors came from a human donor in good health.

This clonotype was observed a handful of times. The chain combines TRBV7-9 with TRBJ1-4; D possibly corresponds to TRBD1 (5 bases). This CDR3 comprises 15 residues. Trimming removed 5 bases from V and 4 bases from J, with 14 bases in between. CDR1 SEHNR and CDR2 FQNEAQ come from the germline V gene (reference sequence). CDR3 in DNA: TGTGCCAGCAGCCTCCTGACCCAGGGTAATGAAAAACTGTTTTTT. As protein: CASSLLTQGNEKLFF.

In this sample, this clonotype turned up once. A much larger clone differs by one base, so this may be a read error. The gene calls are TRBV7-6 and TRBJ2-7; D perhaps matches TRBD1 (5 bases). The CDR3 is 14 amino acids. The V gene's germline CDR1 is SGHVS and CDR2 FNYEAQ. V shed 1 base and J shed 3 bases, with 10 bases lying between them. In nucleotides, the CDR3 is TGTGCCAGCAGCTTAGTGGCAGGGCTCTACGAGCAGTACGTC. Its protein is CASSLVAGLYEQYV.

This clonotype counts as medium-sized. This chain uses TRBV5-4 with TRBJ1-2; D remains ambiguous. V was shortened by 0 bases and J by 9 bases, with 6 bases between the two germline ends. Germline V gives CDR1 SGHNT, CDR2 YYREEE (reference sequence). There are 11 residues in the CDR3. The CDR3 sequence is CASSLDERYTF. The CDR3 DNA follows: TGTGCCAGCAGCTTGGACGAACGCTACACCTTC.

This clonotype was seen more than once but under ten times. J is TRBJ1-4 and V is TRBV7-6, with 7 bases fitting TRBD1. This CDR3 has 13 amino acids. V gave up 2 bases and J gave up 12 bases; unmatched junction bases: 6. Germline CDR1 is SGHVS and CDR2 is FNYEAQ. The CDR3 region has the DNA TGTGCCAGCAGCTTACCGGACAGGCGAGAACTGTTTTTT. Its translation is CASSLPDRRELFF.

The chain is built from TRBV28 and TRBJ2-5; 11 nucleotides agree with TRBD2. The CDR3 runs 17 residues. Trimming took 10 bases from V and 5 from J; bases not matched to a gene: 18. Germline loops: CDR1 MDHEN, CDR2 SYDVKM. As DNA, the CDR3 is TGTGCCACCCTTTCATACGTTAGCGGGGGGGCCCAGGAGACCCAGTACTTC. It codes for CATLSYVSGGAQETQYF.

This rearrangement joins TRBV25-1 to TRBJ1-2, with TRBD1 matching 8 bases. Germline CDR1 is MGHDK and CDR2 is SYGVNS. CDR3 size: 17 residues. After removal of 5 bases from V and 3 bases from J, the junction contained 14 bases not matched to a gene. CDR3: CASSKPQSTGGYYGYTF. The CDR3 DNA reads TGTGCCAGCAGTAAACCCCAAAGCACAGGGGGGTACTATGGCTACACCTTC.

As regards this clonotype: A much larger clone lies one base from this, so it may be a read error. The V gene is TRBV20-1, the J gene TRBJ1-5; D remains unclear. CDR1 DFQATT and CDR2 SNEGSKA come from the germline V gene (reference sequence). The V and J ends lost 6 bases and 5 bases respectively, with 14 bases between them. The CDR3 is made up of 13 amino acids. The CDR3 loop is CSAFDGHDQPQHF. CDR3 nucleotide sequence: TGCAGTGCCTTCGACGGGCACGATCAGCCCCAGCATTTT.

This clonotype is medium-sized by share. This CDR3 is CAISSLAGGPDTQYF. The CDR3 nucleotides read TGTGCCATCAGCTCCCTAGCGGGGGGACCAGATACGCAGTATTTT. J is TRBJ2-3 and V is TRBV10-3; 11 bases match TRBD2. V lost 6 bases, J lost 4 bases, and 6 bases stayed unmatched. Per the germline V gene, CDR1 is ENHRY and CDR2 is SYGVKD. This CDR3 is 15 amino acids long.

About this clonotype: This may be a read error: a much more frequent sequence differs by one nucleotide. J is TRBJ1-1 and V is TRBV30; unclear D gene. The CDR3 has 14 residues. Germline CDR1 is GTSNPN and CDR2 is SVGIG (reference sequence). CDR3 sequence: CAWREGLMNTKAFF. CDR3 DNA sequence: TGTGCCTGGAGGGAAGGCCTCATGAACACTAAAGCTTTCTTT.

The table lists this clonotype with a few counts. The chain is built from TRBV28 and TRBJ1-2, with D perhaps TRBD1 (6 bases). The CDR3 has 13 residues. The germline V gene has CDR1 MDHEN and CDR2 SYDVKM. Trimming removed 6 bases from V and 8 bases from J, with 16 bases in between. This CDR3 is CASRYGQRGGYTF. The CDR3 coding sequence is TGTGCCAGCAGGTACGGACAGAGAGGGGGCTACACCTTC.

This clonotype was observed a single time. This may be a read error, as it is one base from a much larger clone. This chain uses TRBV29-1 with TRBJ2-3; D ambiguous. Germline loops: CDR1 SQVTM, CDR2 ANQGSEA. V was pared by 7 bases and J by 2 bases, with 10 bases between. The CDR3 spans 12 residues. This CDR3 reads CSGDATTDTQYF. CDR3 sequence (DNA): TGCAGCGGTGACGCTACCACAGATACGCAGTATTTT.

The V and J genes are TRBV6-5 and TRBJ2-1; D ambiguous. Germline assignment: CDR1 MNHEY and CDR2 SVGAGI. The CDR3 totals 15 residues. V was cut by 5 bases and J by 0 bases, with 11 bases left in between. As DNA, the CDR3 is TGTGCCAGCAGTGAGCCGGGCAGCTCCTACAATGAGCAGTTCTTC. The encoded protein is CASSEPGSSYNEQFF.

The chain combines TRBV12-3 or TRBV12-4 with TRBJ2-2; either TRBD1 or TRBD2 may fit D (5 bases each). This CDR3 is 15 amino acids long. Trimming pared 5 bases from V and 6 bases from J, leaving 16 bases between. In DNA, the CDR3 is TGTGCCAGCAGTGCGAGACCGGGGCGACCCGGGGAGCTGTTTTTT. As protein: CASSARPGRPGELFF.

This clonotype rates as medium-sized. V and J are TRBV10-3 and TRBJ2-7; D possibly matches TRBD1 or TRBD2 (5 bases each). The CDR3 length is 12 residues. Trimming took 6 bases from V and 6 from J, leaving 12 bases between them. The germline CDR1 and CDR2 sequences are ENHRY and SYGVKD. The chain's CDR3 is CAISRELGEQYV. As DNA, the CDR3 is TGTGCCATCAGCAGGGAGTTGGGCGAGCAGTACGTC.